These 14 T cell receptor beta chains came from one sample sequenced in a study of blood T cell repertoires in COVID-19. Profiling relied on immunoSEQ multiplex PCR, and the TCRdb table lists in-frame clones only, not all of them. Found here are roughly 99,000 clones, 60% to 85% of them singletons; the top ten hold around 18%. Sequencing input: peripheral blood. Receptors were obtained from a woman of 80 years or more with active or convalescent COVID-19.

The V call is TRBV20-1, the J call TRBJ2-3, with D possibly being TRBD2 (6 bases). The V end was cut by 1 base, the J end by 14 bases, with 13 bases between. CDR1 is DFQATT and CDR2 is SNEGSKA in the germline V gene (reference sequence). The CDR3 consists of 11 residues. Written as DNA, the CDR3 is TGCAGTGCTAGAGCGGAGGGGCGGCCGTATTTT. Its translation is CSARAEGRPYF.

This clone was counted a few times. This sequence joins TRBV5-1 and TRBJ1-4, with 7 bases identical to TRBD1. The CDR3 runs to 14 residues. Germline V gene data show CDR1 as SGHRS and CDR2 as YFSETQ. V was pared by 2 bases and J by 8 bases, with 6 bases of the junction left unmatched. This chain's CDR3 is CASSLRQGSEKLFF. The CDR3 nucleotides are TGCGCCAGCAGCTTACGACAGGGTAGCGAAAAACTGTTTTTT.

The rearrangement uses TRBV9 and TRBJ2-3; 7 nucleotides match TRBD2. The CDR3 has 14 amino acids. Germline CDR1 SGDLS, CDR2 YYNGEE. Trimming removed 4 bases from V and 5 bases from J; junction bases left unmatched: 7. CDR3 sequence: CASSPGREKDTQYF. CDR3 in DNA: TGTGCCAGCAGCCCGGGGAGGGAGAAAGATACGCAGTATTTT.

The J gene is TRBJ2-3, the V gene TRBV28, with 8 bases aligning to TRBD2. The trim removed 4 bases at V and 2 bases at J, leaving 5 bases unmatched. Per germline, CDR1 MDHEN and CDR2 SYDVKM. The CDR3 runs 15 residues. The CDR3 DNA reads TGTGCCAGCAGTTCTCCTAGCGGGCTCACAGATACGCAGTATTTT. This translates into CASSSPSGLTDTQYF.

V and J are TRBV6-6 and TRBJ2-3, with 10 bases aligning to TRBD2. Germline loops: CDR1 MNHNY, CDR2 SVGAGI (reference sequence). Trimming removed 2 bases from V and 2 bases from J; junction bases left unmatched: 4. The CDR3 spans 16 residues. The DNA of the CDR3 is TGTGCCAGCAGTTACCCTAGCGGGAGTCACACAGATACGCAGTATTTT. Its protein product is CASSYPSGSHTDTQYF.

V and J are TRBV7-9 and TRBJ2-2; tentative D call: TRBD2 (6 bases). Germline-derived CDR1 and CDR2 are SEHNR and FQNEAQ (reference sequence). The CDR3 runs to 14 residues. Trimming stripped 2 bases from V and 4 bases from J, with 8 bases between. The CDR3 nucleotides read TGTGCCAGCAGCTTATCGGGGGTCACCGGGGAGCTGTTTTTT. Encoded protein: CASSLSGVTGELFF.

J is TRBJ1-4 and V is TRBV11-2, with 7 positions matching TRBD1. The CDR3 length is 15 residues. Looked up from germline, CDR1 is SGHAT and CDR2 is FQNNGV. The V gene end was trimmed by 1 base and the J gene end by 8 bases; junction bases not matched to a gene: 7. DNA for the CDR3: TGTGCCAGCAGCTTAGGTGCAGGGGGAAGAGAAAAACTGTTTTTT. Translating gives CASSLGAGGREKLFF.

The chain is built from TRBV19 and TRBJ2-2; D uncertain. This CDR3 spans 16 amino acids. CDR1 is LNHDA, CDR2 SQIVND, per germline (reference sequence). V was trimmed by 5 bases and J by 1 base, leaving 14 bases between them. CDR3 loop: CASSPPTLWNTGELFF. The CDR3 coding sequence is TGTGCCAGTAGTCCTCCGACACTTTGGAACACCGGGGAGCTGTTTTTT.

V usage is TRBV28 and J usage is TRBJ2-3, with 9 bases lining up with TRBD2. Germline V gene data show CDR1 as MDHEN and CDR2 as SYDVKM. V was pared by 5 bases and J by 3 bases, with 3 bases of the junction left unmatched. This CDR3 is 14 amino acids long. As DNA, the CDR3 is TGTGCCAGCAGTCGTAGCGGGAGAACAGATACGCAGTATTTT. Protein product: CASSRSGRTDTQYF.

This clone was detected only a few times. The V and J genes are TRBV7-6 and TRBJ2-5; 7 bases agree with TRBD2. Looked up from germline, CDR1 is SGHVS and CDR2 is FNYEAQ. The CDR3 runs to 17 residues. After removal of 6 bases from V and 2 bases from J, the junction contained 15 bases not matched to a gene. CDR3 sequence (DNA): TGTGCCAGCAGGGTCGGGTCGGGAGGACTAGTACAAGAGACCCAGTACTTC. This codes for CASRVGSGGLVQETQYF.

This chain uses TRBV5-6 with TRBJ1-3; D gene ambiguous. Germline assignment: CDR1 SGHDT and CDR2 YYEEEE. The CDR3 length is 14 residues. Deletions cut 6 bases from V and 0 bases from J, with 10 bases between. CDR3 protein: CASKVRFSGNTIYF. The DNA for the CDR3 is TGTGCCAGCAAAGTTCGGTTCTCTGGAAACACCATATATTTT.

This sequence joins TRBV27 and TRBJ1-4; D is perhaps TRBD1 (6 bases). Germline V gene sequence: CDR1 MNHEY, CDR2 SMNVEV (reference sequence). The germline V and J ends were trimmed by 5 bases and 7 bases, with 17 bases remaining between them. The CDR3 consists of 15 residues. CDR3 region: CASSPYGGAGEKLFF. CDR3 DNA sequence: TGTGCCAGCAGTCCCTACGGGGGGGCGGGTGAAAAACTGTTTTTT.

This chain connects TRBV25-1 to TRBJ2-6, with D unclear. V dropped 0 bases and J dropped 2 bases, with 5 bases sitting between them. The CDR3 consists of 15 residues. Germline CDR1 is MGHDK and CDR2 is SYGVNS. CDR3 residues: CASSEYRAGANVLTF. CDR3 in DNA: TGTGCCAGCAGTGAATACCGGGCTGGGGCCAACGTCCTGACTTTC.

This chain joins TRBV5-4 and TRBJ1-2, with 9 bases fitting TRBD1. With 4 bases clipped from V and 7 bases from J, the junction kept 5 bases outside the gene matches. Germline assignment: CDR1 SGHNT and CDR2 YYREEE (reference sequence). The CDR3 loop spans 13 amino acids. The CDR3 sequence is CASSPQGAVGYTF. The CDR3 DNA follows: TGTGCCAGCAGCCCACAGGGGGCTGTTGGCTACACCTTC.